The clone carrying this T cell receptor (beta chain) was counted between two and nine times. This entry is derived from a study of blood T cell repertoires in COVID-19. In the study overall: The origin of the acute and convalescent COVID-19 samples was the United States, Italy and Spain. T cells, B-cell-depleted T cells, or PBMCs supplied cDNA or gDNA.

V gave up 6 bases and J gave up 7 bases, with 9 bases separating them. The germline V gene has CDR1 LGHDT and CDR2 YNNKEL (reference sequence). The CDR3 runs 12 residues. In the original workflow: Reference gene primer amplification gave nucleated cell count estimates. The data were produced by immunoSEQ multiplex PCR, yet TCRdb's version contains in-frame clones alone and is incomplete. Clonal size and the V and J genes are those of that table, whereas D and trimming came from the DNA. This table holds roughly 90,000 clones, around 85% found once. This chain links TRBV3-1 (or the pseudogene TRBV3-2) with TRBJ2-2; D gene uncertain. The sequenced material came from peripheral blood. This receptor was obtained from a man at least 80 years old with acute or convalescent COVID-19. Here the CDR3 reads CASRNSGGELFF. The CDR3 DNA follows: TGTGCCAGCAGGAATAGTGGCGGGGAGCTGTTTTTT.